This paragraph reports one T cell receptor (beta chain). What it binds is not known. Other nucleotide sequences in the sample specify the same CDR3. This sample stems from a study of cytomegalovirus exposure and HLA in healthy donors. Background on the study: As released early, the data held some 80 million unique TCRs from HLA-typed donors. Study results and caveats: Upon later analysis, TCR association rates were observed to vary by HLA locus, being highest for DRB1 and lowest for HLA-C. The authors later found most CMV-associated TCR beta chains appeared HLA-restricted. Later work associated 17,000 or so TCR beta sequences with HLA alleles at 0.05 false discovery rate.

Germline CDR1 is SGHRS and CDR2 is YFSETQ. The CDR3 is made up of 15 amino acids. V lost 0 bases to trimming and J lost 5 bases, with 11 bases between them. Both 60 Vbeta primers and 13 Jbeta primers went into the PCR. TCRdb keeps only in-frame clones here, not all; method: immunoSEQ multiplex PCR. Among about 190,000 clones listed, around 67% were seen once. The clonotype originates from a woman in her 30s in good health and CMV-seropositive. Source material: PBMCs. The J gene is TRBJ2-2, the V gene TRBV5-1, with a tentative D call TRBD2 (6 bases). CDR3 nucleotide sequence: TGCGCCAGCAGCTTGGTGTCTGGGAGGACCGGGGAGCTGTTTTTT. Protein: CASSLVSGRTGELFF.